These 28 T cell receptor beta chains were sequenced from one sample in a study of cytomegalovirus exposure and HLA in healthy donors. The PCR had 60 Vbeta and 13 Jbeta primers. Measured with immunoSEQ multiplex PCR; TCRdb has only the in-frame clones, and not every one. This table has roughly 180,000 clones, approximately 81% appearing once. Sequences were obtained from PBMCs. All receptors derive from a male donor in good health and CMV-seronegative.

The chain couples TRBV6-6 to TRBJ1-3; possible D gene TRBD1, 6 bases. CDR1 is MNHNY, CDR2 SVGAGI, per germline (reference sequence). Trimming left V 0 bases short and J 6 bases short, with 6 bases between. The CDR3 extends over 13 amino acids. In nucleotides, the CDR3 is TGTGCCAGCAGTTACTCGGGACAAAACACCATATATTTT. It yields the protein CASSYSGQNTIYF.

The genes are TRBV7-2 and TRBJ2-5; D remains ambiguous. CDR1 is SGHTA, CDR2 FQGNSA, per germline. V was clipped by 3 bases and J by 4 bases, with 9 bases between them. This CDR3 contains 13 residues. The CDR3 sequence: CASSFGSGETQYF. The CDR3 nucleotides read TGTGCCAGCAGCTTCGGTTCAGGAGAGACCCAGTACTTC.

This chain joins TRBV10-3 and TRBJ2-2, with D possibly TRBD2 on 6 matching bases. Per the germline V gene, CDR1 is ENHRY and CDR2 is SYGVKD. The CDR3 runs to 16 residues. V shed 4 bases and J shed 1 base, with 13 bases lying between them. The CDR3: CAISGTGGVNTGELFF. CDR3 nucleotide sequence: TGTGCCATCAGTGGGACGGGCGGGGTGAACACCGGGGAGCTGTTTTTT.

V and J are TRBV6-4 and TRBJ2-1, with D possibly TRBD1 on 6 matching bases. There are 15 residues in the CDR3. Germline assignment: CDR1 MRHNA and CDR2 SNTAGT. The V end was cut by 6 bases, the J end by 4 bases, with 16 bases between. In DNA form, the CDR3 reads TGTGCCAGCAGAGAGGGGGTAGAGGGATACAATGAGCAGTTCTTC. This sequence encodes CASREGVEGYNEQFF.

V is TRBV7-6 and J is TRBJ2-1; 8 positions match TRBD1. The CDR3 runs 16 residues. CDR1 is SGHVS and CDR2 is FNYEAQ in the germline V gene. V was clipped by 5 bases and J by 5 bases; unmatched bases: 11. DNA of the CDR3: TGTGCCAGCAGCCCCCTCAGACAGGGGATTAACAATGAGCAGTTCTTC. It codes for CASSPLRQGINNEQFF.

A few counts support this clone. Within the sample, other DNA sequences also encode this same CDR3. The gene calls are TRBV18 and TRBJ1-1; weak D call: TRBD1 (5 bases). Germline values: CDR1 KGHSH, CDR2 LQKENI. CDR3 length: 13 amino acids. Trimming pared 3 bases from V and 2 bases from J, leaving 7 bases between. The CDR3 bases are TGTGCCAGCTCACCGCAGGGAAACACTGAAGCTTTCTTT. As protein: CASSPQGNTEAFF.

This clone was counted a few times. The rearrangement uses TRBV7-2 and TRBJ2-7, with D possibly being TRBD1 (5 bases). Looked up from germline, CDR1 is SGHTA and CDR2 is FQGNSA. Between the trimmed V and J ends, which lost 2 bases and 2 bases, there was a span of 16 bases. The CDR3 is 16 residues long. The CDR3 loop reads CASSLSRGHGAYEQYF. CDR3 nucleotide sequence: TGTGCCAGCAGCTTATCAAGGGGTCACGGCGCCTACGAGCAGTACTTC. The full variable domain, its missing parts supplied by reference TRBV7-2 and TRBJ2-7, is GAGVSQSPSNKVTEKGKDVELRCDPISGHTALYWYRQSLGQGLEFLIYFQGNSAPDKSGLPSDRFSAERTGGSVSTLTIQRTQQEDSAVYLCASSLSRGHGAYEQYFGPGTRLTVT.

A few counts support this clone. The chain joins TRBV6-4 to TRBJ2-3; 11 bases agree with TRBD2. The germline V gene encodes CDR1 MRHNA and CDR2 SNTAGT. The CDR3 totals 15 residues. V shed 5 bases and J 0 bases; nucleotides not matched to a gene: 1. CDR3 sequence reads: CASSTSGGSTDTQYF. CDR3 bases: TGTGCCAGCAGTACTAGCGGGGGAAGCACAGATACGCAGTATTTT.

The gene calls are TRBV7-9 and TRBJ2-6; D may be TRBD2 (6 bases). The CDR3 has 15 amino acids. The ends were cut back, 5 bases at V and 4 bases at J, with 12 bases in the middle. The germline CDR1 and CDR2 sequences are SEHNR and FQNEAQ (reference sequence). This CDR3 is CASSEEGTGANVLTF. CDR3 DNA sequence: TGTGCCAGCAGCGAGGAGGGAACAGGGGCCAACGTCCTGACTTTC.

The V and J genes are TRBV9 and TRBJ2-2; weak D call: TRBD2 (6 bases). The V and J ends lost 2 bases and 7 bases respectively, with 18 bases between them. CDR3 length: 16 amino acids. Germline V gives CDR1 SGDLS, CDR2 YYNGEE. CDR3 protein: CASSVSTGRTLGELFF. In DNA, the CDR3 is TGTGCCAGCAGCGTGTCGACCGGGAGAACTCTCGGGGAGCTGTTTTTT.

The chain has TRBV10-2 and TRBJ2-2, with 11 positions matching TRBD2. The length of the CDR3 is 17 residues. Germline CDR1 WSHSY, CDR2 SAAADI. V trimming: 2 bases; J trimming: 4 bases; junction bases outside the gene matches: 6. CDR3 bases: TGCGCCAGCAGTGAGGTGGTAGCGGGGGGGGGCACCGGGGAGCTGTTTTTT. This gives the protein CASSEVVAGGGTGELFF.

As for this clone: One end of the junction fails to match germline, which may point to a read error. The rearrangement joins TRBV4-1 to TRBJ1-5; weak D call: TRBD1 (6 bases). The CDR3 sequence is 13 residues long. Germline V CDR1 and CDR2: MGHRA, YSYEKL. CDR3 sequence reads: CASSQDQGRDTLF. The CDR3 DNA reads TGCGCCAGCAGCCAAGATCAGGGCCGGGACACTCTTTTT.

The genes are TRBV6-1 and TRBJ1-6; 7 bases match TRBD1. Germline trimming cut 1 base from V and 7 bases from J; bases unmatched to any gene: 10. The germline V gene has CDR1 MNHNS and CDR2 SASEGT. This CDR3 spans 17 amino acids. The CDR3 nucleotides read TGTGCCAGCAGTGAAGGTCTCGTAAGGGGGCGAAATTCACCCCTCCACTTT. It is translated as CASSEGLVRGRNSPLHF.

On this clone: Within the sample, other DNA sequences also encode this same CDR3. The genes are TRBV2 and TRBJ1-1, with D possibly being TRBD1 (6 bases). Germline CDR1 SNHLY, CDR2 FYNNEI. CDR3 length equals 13 residues. V dropped 9 bases and J dropped 1 base, with 12 bases sitting between them. CDR3 in DNA: TGTGCCAGTGTGACAGGAACGAACACTGAAGCTTTCTTT. Protein: CASVTGTNTEAFF.

This clone has just one count. The V and J genes are TRBV28 and TRBJ1-4; D not certain. V was shortened by 2 bases and J by 5 bases, with 9 bases between the two germline ends. Looked up from germline, CDR1 is MDHEN and CDR2 is SYDVKM. This CDR3 spans 14 amino acids. The CDR3 DNA is TGTGCCAGCAGTTTACCTGGCAGAAATGAAAAACTGTTTTTT. It encodes CASSLPGRNEKLFF.

The chain joins TRBV5-1 to TRBJ2-2; 7 bases are shared with TRBD1. From germline, CDR1 is SGHRS and CDR2 YFSETQ. This CDR3 has 17 amino acids. V shed 3 bases, J shed 4 bases, and the junction held 12 bases outside the gene matches. For the CDR3, the DNA is TGCGCCAGCAGCTCAGCGAAAGGGGGCCGGAGCACCGGGGAGCTGTTTTTT. Translating it yields CASSSAKGGRSTGELFF.

The rearrangement uses TRBV5-4 and TRBJ2-3; 7 positions agree with TRBD1. The junction had 8 bases not matched to a gene; V was cut back by 2 bases and J by 2 bases. The V gene's germline CDR1 is SGHNT and CDR2 YYREEE (reference sequence). This CDR3 contains 16 residues. The CDR3 DNA sequence: TGTGCCAGCAGCTTTTTAGGGGGCAGGAACACAGATACGCAGTATTTT. This encodes CASSFLGGRNTDTQYF.

The chain links TRBV19 to TRBJ2-6; D is possibly TRBD1 (5 bases). V was cut by 5 bases and J by 1 base, with 9 bases left in between. This CDR3 comprises 15 residues. Germline V gene data show CDR1 as LNHDA and CDR2 as SQIVND (reference sequence). The CDR3 DNA is TGTGCCAGTAGTGCAAAGGGGTCTGGGGCCAACGTCCTGACTTTC. Translating it yields CASSAKGSGANVLTF.

In this sample, this clone turned up once. In DNA, the CDR3 is TGTGCCAGCAGTTTATCGCCGGGTGATGAGACGTCGAACACCGGGGAGCTGTTTTTT. Translation gives CASSLSPGDETSNTGELFF. The rearrangement uses TRBV27 and TRBJ2-2, with no clear D. Trimming cost V 0 bases and J 0 bases, with 17 bases left between them. The germline gives CDR1 MNHEY, CDR2 SMNVEV (reference sequence). The CDR3 totals 19 residues.

V usage is TRBV9 and J usage is TRBJ2-7, with 7 bases that match TRBD2. V lost 4 bases and J lost 3; bases outside the gene matches: 4. The CDR3 loop spans 13 amino acids. CDR1 and CDR2 (germline): SGDLS, YYNGEE. DNA of the CDR3: TGTGCCAGCAGCCCCGGGGGGAGCTACGAGCAGTACTTC. This codes for CASSPGGSYEQYF.

This clone was counted between two and nine times. This sequence joins TRBV18 and TRBJ2-3; D not certain. The CDR3 has 13 amino acids. The germline gives CDR1 KGHSH, CDR2 LQKENI. V was cut by 3 bases and J by 2 bases, with 6 bases left in between. CDR3 region: CASSPSITDTQYF. The CDR3 bases are TGTGCCAGCTCACCGAGTATCACAGATACGCAGTATTTT.

With regard to this clone: Its ends do not fully match the called genes, so a read error is possible. This sample also contains other DNA sequences that code for the same CDR3. The chain joins TRBV7-3 to TRBJ1-3, with a possible D match to TRBD1 (5 bases). The germline V gene encodes CDR1 SGHTA and CDR2 FQGTGA. The CDR3 totals 16 residues. In DNA form, the CDR3 reads TGCGCCAGCAGCTTGTTATCCGGGGGAAGTCGGAACACCATATATTTT. As protein: CASSLLSGGSRNTIYF. Filled out from reference TRBV7-3 and TRBJ1-3, the complete variable domain reads GAGVSQTPSNKVTEKGKYVELRCDPISGHTALYWYRQSLGQGPEFLIYFQGTGAADDSGLPNDRFFAVRPEGSVSTLKIQRTERGDSAVYLCASSLLSGGSRNTIYFGEGSWLTVV.

This sequence joins TRBV21-1 and TRBJ1-2; TRBD1 is the table's D call, not checked against the DNA. TRBV21-1 is an annotated pseudogene. The CDR3 runs to 15 residues. The CDR3 nucleotides read TGTGCCAGCAGCACCGCCCCGGGACAGGGGTTCCACTACACCTTC. This sequence encodes CASSTAPGQGFHYTF.

V usage is TRBV10-1 and J usage is TRBJ2-7, with 8 bases matching TRBD1. Looked up from germline, CDR1 is WNHNN and CDR2 is SYGVQD (reference sequence). The CDR3 loop spans 13 amino acids. J lost 9 bases, V lost 5 bases, and 9 bases had no gene match. This chain's CDR3 is CASSSGQGRRQYF. The CDR3 DNA reads as TGCGCCAGCAGTTCAGGACAGGGCAGAAGGCAGTACTTC.

This chain joins TRBV7-9 and TRBJ1-5; 7 bases are shared with TRBD1. Germline-derived CDR1 and CDR2 are SEHNR and FQNEAQ (reference sequence). With 4 bases clipped from V and 3 bases from J, the junction kept 3 bases outside the gene matches. This CDR3 has 14 residues. CDR3 sequence reads: CASSSGQVNQPQHF. Here the CDR3 DNA reads TGTGCCAGCAGCTCTGGACAGGTCAATCAGCCCCAGCATTTT.

On this clone: Other nucleotide sequences in the sample specify the same CDR3. The chain recombines TRBV14 with TRBJ2-5, with TRBD2 as a possible D gene (6 bases). CDR1 and CDR2 from the germline V gene are SGHDN and FVKESK. V lost 3 bases and J lost 4, with 6 bases in between. This CDR3 has 12 residues. The CDR3 nucleotides are TGTGCCAGCAGCCAGGGGGGAGAGACCCAGTACTTC. Encoded protein: CASSQGGETQYF.

The chain joins TRBV7-9 to TRBJ1-5, with unresolved D. Per the germline V gene, CDR1 is SEHNR and CDR2 is FQNEAQ (reference sequence). Trimming took 1 base from V and 3 from J, leaving 7 bases between them. The CDR3 loop spans 14 amino acids. CDR3 protein: CASSLVENNQPQHF. For the CDR3, the DNA is TGTGCCAGCAGCTTAGTGGAGAACAATCAGCCCCAGCATTTT.

This rearrangement joins TRBV5-6 to TRBJ2-5, with TRBD2 identical over 7 bases. The ends lost 2 bases at V and 7 bases at J; junction bases unmatched: 5. CDR1 and CDR2 (germline): SGHDT, YYEEEE. CDR3 size: 13 residues. The CDR3 DNA reads as TGTGCCAGCAGCTTTGGGAGGGAAGGGACCCAGTACTTC. Its translation is CASSFGREGTQYF.